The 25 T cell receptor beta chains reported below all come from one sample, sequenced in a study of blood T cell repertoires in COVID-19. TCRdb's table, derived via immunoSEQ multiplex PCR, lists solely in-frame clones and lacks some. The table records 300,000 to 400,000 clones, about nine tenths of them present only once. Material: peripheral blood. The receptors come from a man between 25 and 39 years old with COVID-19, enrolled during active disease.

CDR3 protein: CASNSRQQYSGANVLTF. The DNA for the CDR3 is TGTGCCAGCAACTCGAGGCAGCAGTACTCTGGGGCCAACGTCCTGACTTTC. The chain joins TRBV28 to TRBJ2-6; D ambiguous. V was trimmed by 7 bases and J by 0 bases, leaving 16 bases between them. CDR1 and CDR2 from the germline V gene are MDHEN and SYDVKM. There are 17 residues in the CDR3.

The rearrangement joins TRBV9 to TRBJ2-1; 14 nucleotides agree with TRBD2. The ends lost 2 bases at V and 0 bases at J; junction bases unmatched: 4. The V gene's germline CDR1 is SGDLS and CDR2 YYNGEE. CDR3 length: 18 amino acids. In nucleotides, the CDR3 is TGTGCCAGCAGCGTGGGACTAGCGGGAGTTCCCTCCTACAATGAGCAGTTCTTC. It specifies CASSVGLAGVPSYNEQFF. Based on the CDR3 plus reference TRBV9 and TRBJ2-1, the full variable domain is DSGVTQTPKHLITATGQRVTLRCSPRSGDLSVYWYQQSLDQGLQFLIQYYNGEERAKGNILERFSAQQFPDLHSELNLSSLELGDSALYFCASSVGLAGVPSYNEQFFGPGTRLTVL.

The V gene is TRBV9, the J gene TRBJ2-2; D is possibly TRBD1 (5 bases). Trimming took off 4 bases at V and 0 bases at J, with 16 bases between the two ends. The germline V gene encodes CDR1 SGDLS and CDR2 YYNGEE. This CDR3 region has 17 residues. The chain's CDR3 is CASSRTWGFTNTGELFF. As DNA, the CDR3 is TGTGCCAGCAGCCGTACATGGGGCTTTACGAACACCGGGGAGCTGTTTTTT.

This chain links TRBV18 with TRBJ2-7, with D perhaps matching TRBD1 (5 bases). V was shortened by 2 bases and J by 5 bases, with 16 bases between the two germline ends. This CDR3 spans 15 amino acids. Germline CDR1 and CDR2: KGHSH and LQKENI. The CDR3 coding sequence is TGTGCCAGCTCACCAAATCGGCAGGGTGCCGACGAGCAGTACTTC. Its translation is CASSPNRQGADEQYF. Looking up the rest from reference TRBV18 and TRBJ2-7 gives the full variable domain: NAGVMQNPRHLVRRRGQEARLRCSPMKGHSHVYWYRQLPEEGLKFMVYLQKENIIDESGMPKERFSAEFPKEGPSILRIQQVVRGDSAAYFCASSPNRQGADEQYFGPGTRLTVT.

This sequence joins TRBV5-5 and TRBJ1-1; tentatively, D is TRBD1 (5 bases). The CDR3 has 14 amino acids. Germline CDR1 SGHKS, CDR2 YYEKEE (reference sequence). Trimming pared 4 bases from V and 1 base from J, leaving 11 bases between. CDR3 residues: CASSTWTPNTEAFF. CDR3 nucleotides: TGTGCCAGCAGCACCTGGACACCGAACACTGAAGCTTTCTTT.

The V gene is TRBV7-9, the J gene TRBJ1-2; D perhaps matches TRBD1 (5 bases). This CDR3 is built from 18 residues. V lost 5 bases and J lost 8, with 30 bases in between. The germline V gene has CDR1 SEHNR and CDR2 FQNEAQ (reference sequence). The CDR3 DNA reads TGTGCCAGCAGCCTAGGAGCGGGCAGGGCCATCCGGATTAACGGCTACACCTTC. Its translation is CASSLGAGRAIRINGYTF.

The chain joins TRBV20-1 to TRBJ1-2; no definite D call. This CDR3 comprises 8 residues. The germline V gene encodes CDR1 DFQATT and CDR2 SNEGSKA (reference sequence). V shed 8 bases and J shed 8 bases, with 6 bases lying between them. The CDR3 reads CSPQGYTF. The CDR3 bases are TGCAGTCCCCAAGGCTACACCTTC.

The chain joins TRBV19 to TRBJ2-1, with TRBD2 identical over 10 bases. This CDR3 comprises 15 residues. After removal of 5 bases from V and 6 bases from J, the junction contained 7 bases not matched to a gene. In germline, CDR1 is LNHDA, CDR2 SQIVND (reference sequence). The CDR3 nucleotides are TGTGCCAGTAGTCCTCTAGCGGGAGTCGTCAATGAGCAGTTCTTC. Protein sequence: CASSPLAGVVNEQFF.

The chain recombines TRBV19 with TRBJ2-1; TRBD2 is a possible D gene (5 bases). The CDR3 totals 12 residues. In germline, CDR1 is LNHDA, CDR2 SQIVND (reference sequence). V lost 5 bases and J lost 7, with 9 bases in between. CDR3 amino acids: CASSPTRNEQFF. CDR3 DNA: TGTGCCAGTAGTCCTACTAGGAATGAGCAGTTCTTC.

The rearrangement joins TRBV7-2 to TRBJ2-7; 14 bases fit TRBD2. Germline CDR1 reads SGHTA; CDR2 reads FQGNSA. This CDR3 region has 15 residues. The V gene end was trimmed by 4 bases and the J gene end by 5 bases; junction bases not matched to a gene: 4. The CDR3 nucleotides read TGTGCCAGCAGCTCGGGACTAGCGGGAGTCGACGAGCAGTACTTC. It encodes CASSSGLAGVDEQYF.

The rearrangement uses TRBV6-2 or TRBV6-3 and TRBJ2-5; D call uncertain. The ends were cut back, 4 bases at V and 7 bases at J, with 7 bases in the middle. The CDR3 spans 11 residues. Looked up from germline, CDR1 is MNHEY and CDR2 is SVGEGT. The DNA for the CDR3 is TGTGCCAGCAGTTCCCCCGTGACCCAGTACTTC. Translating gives CASSSPVTQYF.

CDR3 region: CASSVLPNRQPQHF. CDR3 coding DNA: TGTGCCAGCAGCGTCCTCCCGAACCGGCAGCCCCAGCATTTT. This rearrangement joins TRBV9 to TRBJ1-5; no definite D call. Germline V gene sequence: CDR1 SGDLS, CDR2 YYNGEE. V lost 2 bases to trimming and J lost 7 bases, with 13 bases between them. This CDR3 spans 14 amino acids.

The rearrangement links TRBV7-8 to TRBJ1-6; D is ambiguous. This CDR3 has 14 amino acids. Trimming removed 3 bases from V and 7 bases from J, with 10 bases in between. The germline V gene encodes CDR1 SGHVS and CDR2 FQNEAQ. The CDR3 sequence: CASSFTTGNSPLHF. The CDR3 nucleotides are TGTGCCAGCAGCTTTACGACGGGGAATTCACCCCTCCACTTT.

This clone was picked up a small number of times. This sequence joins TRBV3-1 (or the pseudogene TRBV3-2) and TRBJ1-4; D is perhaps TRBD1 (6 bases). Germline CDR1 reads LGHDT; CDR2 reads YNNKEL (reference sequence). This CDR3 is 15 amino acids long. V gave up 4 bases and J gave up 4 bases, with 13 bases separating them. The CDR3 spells CASSPRTAGNEKLFF. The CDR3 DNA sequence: TGTGCCAGCAGCCCGAGGACAGCCGGTAATGAAAAACTGTTTTTT.

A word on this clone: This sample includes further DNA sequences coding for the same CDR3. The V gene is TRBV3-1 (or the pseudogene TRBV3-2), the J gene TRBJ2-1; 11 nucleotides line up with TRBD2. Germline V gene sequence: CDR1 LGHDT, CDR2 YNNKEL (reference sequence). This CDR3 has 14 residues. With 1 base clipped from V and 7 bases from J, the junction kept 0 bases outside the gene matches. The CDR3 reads CASSQGTSGNEQFF. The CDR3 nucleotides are TGTGCCAGCAGCCAAGGGACTAGCGGGAATGAGCAGTTCTTC.

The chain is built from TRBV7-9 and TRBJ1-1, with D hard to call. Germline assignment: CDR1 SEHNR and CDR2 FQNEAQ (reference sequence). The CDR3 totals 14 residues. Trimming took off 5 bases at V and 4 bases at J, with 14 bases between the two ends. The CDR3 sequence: CASSRIYGSTEAFF. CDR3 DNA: TGTGCCAGCAGCCGGATATACGGGAGCACTGAAGCTTTCTTT.

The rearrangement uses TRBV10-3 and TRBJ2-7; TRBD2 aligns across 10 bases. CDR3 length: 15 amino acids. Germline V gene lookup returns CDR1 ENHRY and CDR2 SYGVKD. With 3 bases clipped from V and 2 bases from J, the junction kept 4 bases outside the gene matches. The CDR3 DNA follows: TGTGCCATCAGTGATGGCCTAGCGGGAGCCTACGAGCAGTACTTC. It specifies CAISDGLAGAYEQYF.

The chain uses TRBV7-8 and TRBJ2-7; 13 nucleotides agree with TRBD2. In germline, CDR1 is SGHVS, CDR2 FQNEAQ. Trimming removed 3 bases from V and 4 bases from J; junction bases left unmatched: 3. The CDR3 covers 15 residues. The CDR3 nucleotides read TGTGCCAGCAGCTTGGGACTAGCGGGGATTTACGAGCAGTACTTC. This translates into CASSLGLAGIYEQYF.

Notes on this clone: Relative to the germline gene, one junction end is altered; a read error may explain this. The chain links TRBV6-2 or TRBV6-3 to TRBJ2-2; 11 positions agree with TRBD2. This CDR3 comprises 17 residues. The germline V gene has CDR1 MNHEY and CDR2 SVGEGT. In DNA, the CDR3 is TGTGCCAGCAGTTCCTATTTAGCGGGAGGGGCCACCGCGGAGCTGTTTTTT. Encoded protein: CASSSYLAGGATAELFF.

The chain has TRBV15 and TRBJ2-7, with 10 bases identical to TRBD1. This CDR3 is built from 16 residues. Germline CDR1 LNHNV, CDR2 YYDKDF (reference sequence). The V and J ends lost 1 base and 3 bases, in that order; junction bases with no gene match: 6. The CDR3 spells CATSRARGQGHYEQYF. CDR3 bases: TGTGCCACCAGCAGAGCAAGGGGACAGGGGCACTACGAGCAGTACTTC.

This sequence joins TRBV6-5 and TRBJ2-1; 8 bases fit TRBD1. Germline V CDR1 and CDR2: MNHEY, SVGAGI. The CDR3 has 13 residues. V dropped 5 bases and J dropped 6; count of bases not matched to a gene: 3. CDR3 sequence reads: CASSKTGANEQFF. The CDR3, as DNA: TGTGCCAGCAGTAAGACAGGGGCCAATGAGCAGTTCTTC.

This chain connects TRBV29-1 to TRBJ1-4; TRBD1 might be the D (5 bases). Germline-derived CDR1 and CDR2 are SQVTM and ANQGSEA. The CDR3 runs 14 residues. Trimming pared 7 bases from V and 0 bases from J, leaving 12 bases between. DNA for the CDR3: TGCAGCGCGTTCCGGGACTCAACTAATGAAAAACTGTTTTTT. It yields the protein CSAFRDSTNEKLFF.

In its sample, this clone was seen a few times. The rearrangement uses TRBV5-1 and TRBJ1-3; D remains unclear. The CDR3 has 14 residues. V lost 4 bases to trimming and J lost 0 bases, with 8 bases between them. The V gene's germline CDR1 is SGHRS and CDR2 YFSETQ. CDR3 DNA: TGCGCCAGCAGCCCGAGTCTCTCTGGAAACACCATATATTTT. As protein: CASSPSLSGNTIYF.

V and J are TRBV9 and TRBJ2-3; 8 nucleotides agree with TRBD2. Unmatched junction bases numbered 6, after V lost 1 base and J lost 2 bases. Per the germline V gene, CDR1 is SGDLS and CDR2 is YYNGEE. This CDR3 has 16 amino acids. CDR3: CASSVQAGANTDTQYF. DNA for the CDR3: TGTGCCAGCAGCGTACAAGCGGGGGCGAACACAGATACGCAGTATTTT. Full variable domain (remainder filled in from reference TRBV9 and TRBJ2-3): DSGVTQTPKHLITATGQRVTLRCSPRSGDLSVYWYQQSLDQGLQFLIQYYNGEERAKGNILERFSAQQFPDLHSELNLSSLELGDSALYFCASSVQAGANTDTQYFGPGTRLTVL.

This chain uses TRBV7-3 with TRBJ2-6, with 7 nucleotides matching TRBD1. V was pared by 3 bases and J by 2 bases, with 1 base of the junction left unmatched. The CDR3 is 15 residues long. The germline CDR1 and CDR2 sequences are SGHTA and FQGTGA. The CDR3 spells CASSLTGTGANVLTF. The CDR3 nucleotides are TGTGCCAGCAGCTTGACAGGGACTGGGGCCAACGTCCTGACTTTC.